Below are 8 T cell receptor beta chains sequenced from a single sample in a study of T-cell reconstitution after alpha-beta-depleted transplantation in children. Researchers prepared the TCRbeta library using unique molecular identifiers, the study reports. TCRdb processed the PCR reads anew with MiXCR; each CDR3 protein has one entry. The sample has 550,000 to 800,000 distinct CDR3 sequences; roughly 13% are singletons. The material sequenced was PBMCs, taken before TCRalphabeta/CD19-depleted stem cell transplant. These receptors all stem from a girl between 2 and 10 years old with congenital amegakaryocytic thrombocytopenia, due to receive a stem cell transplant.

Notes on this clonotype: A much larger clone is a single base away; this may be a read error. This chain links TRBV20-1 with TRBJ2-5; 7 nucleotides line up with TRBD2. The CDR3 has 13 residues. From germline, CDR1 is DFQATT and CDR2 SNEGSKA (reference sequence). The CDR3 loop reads CSATRGVRETQHF. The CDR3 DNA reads TGCAGTGCTACCCGGGGGGTTAGGGAGACCCAGCACTTC.

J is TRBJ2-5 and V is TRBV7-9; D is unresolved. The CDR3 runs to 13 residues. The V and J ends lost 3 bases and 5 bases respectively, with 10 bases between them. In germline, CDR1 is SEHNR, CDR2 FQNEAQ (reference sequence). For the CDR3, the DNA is TGTGCCAGCAGCTTTATACACGGGGAGACCCAGTACTTC. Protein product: CASSFIHGETQYF.

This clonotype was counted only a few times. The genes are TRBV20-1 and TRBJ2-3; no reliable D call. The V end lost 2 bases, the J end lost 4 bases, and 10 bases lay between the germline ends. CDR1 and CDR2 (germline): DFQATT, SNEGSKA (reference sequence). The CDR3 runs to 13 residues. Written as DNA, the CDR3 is TGCAGTGCTAGATCCCCGGGCCCAGATACGCAGTATTTT. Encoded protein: CSARSPGPDTQYF.

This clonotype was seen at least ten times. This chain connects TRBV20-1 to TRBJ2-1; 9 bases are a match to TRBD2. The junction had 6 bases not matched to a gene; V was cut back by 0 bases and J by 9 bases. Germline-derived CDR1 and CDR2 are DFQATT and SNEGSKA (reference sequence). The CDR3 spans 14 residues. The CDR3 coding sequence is TGCAGTGCTAGAGATCACGAGCGGGAGGTTGAGCAGTTCTTC. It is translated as CSARDHEREVEQFF.

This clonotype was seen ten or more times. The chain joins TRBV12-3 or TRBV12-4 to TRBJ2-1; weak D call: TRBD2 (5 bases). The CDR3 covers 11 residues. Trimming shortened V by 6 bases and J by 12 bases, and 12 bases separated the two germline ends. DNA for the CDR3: TGTGCCAGCAGGACGAGCGGCAGGCAGTTCTTC. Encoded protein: CASRTSGRQFF.

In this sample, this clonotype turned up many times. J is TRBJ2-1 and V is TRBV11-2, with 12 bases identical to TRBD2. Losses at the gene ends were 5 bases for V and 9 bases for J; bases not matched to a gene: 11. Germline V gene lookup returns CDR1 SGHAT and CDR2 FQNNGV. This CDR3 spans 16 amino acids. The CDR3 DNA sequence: TGTGCCAGCAGCCTTTTGACTAGCGGGAGAGGAAGTGAGCAGTTCTTC. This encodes CASSLLTSGRGSEQFF.

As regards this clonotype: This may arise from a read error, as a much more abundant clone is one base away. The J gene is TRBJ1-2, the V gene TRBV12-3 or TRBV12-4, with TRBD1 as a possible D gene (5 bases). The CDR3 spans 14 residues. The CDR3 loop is CASSLYRTHYGYPF. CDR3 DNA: TGTGCCAGCAGTTTATACCGGACACACTATGGCTACCCCTTC.

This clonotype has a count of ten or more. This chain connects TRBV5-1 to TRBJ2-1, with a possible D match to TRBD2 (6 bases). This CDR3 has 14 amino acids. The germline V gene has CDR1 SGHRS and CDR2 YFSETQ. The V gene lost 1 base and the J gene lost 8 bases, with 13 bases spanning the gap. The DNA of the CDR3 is TGCGCCAGCAGCTTGAGCGGGCCGAGCTATGAGCAGTTCTTC. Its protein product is CASSLSGPSYEQFF.